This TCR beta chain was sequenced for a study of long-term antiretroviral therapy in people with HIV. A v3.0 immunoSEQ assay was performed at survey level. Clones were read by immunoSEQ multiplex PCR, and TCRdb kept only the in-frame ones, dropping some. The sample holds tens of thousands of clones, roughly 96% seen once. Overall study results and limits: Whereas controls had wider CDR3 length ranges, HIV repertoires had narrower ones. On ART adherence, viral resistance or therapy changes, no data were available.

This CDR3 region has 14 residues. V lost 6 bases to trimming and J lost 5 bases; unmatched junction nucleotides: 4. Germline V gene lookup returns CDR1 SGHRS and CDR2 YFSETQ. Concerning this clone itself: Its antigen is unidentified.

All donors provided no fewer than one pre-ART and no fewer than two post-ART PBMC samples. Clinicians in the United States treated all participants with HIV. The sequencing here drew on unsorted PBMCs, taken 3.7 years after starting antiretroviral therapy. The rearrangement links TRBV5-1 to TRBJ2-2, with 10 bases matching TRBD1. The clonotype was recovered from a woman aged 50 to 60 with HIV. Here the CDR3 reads CASTGTGVTGELFF. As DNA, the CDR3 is TGCGCCAGCACCGGGACAGGGGTTACCGGGGAGCTGTTTTTT.